The 29 T cell receptor beta chains listed next were all sequenced from one sample in a study of CD8+CD57+ T cells in acquired aplastic anemia. By flow cytometry, patients selected for sequencing had shown an expansion of CD8+CD57+ cells. Profiles of TCR beta VDJ and CDR3 were generated from a genomic DNA template. TCRdb used MiXCR to reprocess the reads, holding one entry per CDR3 protein. The sample consists of about 470,000 distinct CDR3 sequences, over 25% of them appearing once. The sequenced sample consisted of sorted CD4+, CD8+, or CD8+CD57+ T cells (not recorded which) from PBMCs. These receptors were taken from a human donor with aplastic anemia.

The sample holds many counts of this clonotype. The rearrangement links TRBV19 to TRBJ1-1, with D tentatively TRBD1 (5 bases). CDR1 LNHDA and CDR2 SQIVND come from the germline V gene (reference sequence). The CDR3 runs 12 residues. Trimming took 4 bases from V and 5 from J, leaving 8 bases between them. The DNA of the CDR3 is TGTGCCAGTAGTACGTCAGGGACTGAAGCTTTCTTT. Amino acids: CASSTSGTEAFF.

This clonotype was observed a few times. The rearrangement links TRBV19 to TRBJ1-1; D remains ambiguous. The V end was cut by 5 bases, the J end by 0 bases, with 19 bases between. The germline V gene encodes CDR1 LNHDA and CDR2 SQIVND (reference sequence). The CDR3 has 17 amino acids. The DNA for the CDR3 is TGTGCCAGTAGTGGAGGGCTCCGAGGCACGGTGAACACTGAAGCTTTCTTT. It translates to CASSGGLRGTVNTEAFF. Filled out from reference TRBV19 and TRBJ1-1, the complete variable domain reads DGGITQSPKYLFRKEGQNVTLSCEQNLNHDAMYWYRQDPGQGLRLIYYSQIVNDFQKGDIAEGYSVSREKKESFPLTVTSAQKNPTAFYLCASSGGLRGTVNTEAFFGQGTRLTVV.

In the case of this clonotype: A much larger clone differs by one base, so this may be a read error. This sequence joins TRBV20-1 and TRBJ2-7; D not resolved. Germline CDR1 and CDR2: DFQATT and SNEGSKA (reference sequence). The CDR3 runs to 14 residues. Written as DNA, the CDR3 is TGCCGTGCTAGAGTGACAAAGATTTCCTACGAGCAGTACTTC. Translated, it gives CRARVTKISYEQYF.

This clonotype was counted at least ten times. The DNA of the CDR3 is TGTGCCAGCAGTTTGGGGGGGCCAGATACGCAGTATTTT. It yields the protein CASSLGGPDTQYF. The rearrangement uses TRBV12-3 or TRBV12-4 and TRBJ2-3; possible D gene TRBD2, 7 bases. Trimming left V 3 bases short and J 4 bases short, with 8 bases between. There are 13 residues in the CDR3.

V and J are TRBV10-2 and TRBJ1-6, with 7 positions matching TRBD1. Per germline, CDR1 WSHSY and CDR2 SAAADI. After removal of 5 bases from V and 10 bases from J, the junction contained 8 bases not matched to a gene. CDR3 length: 14 amino acids. This CDR3 is CASSPGQARSPLHF. In DNA, the CDR3 is TGCGCCAGCAGTCCCGGACAGGCTAGGTCACCCCTCCACTTT.

The genes are TRBV2 and TRBJ1-6, with TRBD1 identical over 9 bases. CDR3 size: 13 residues. Germline CDR1 and CDR2: SNHLY and FYNNEI. Germline trimming cut 6 bases from V and 9 bases from J; bases unmatched to any gene: 3. The CDR3: CASRGQGASPLHF. Here the CDR3 DNA reads TGTGCCAGCAGGGGACAGGGTGCTTCACCCCTCCACTTT.

This clonotype showed up just a few times. V gene TRBV9 combines with J gene TRBJ2-3; D may be TRBD2 (7 bases). V was pared by 0 bases and J by 8 bases, with 13 bases between. Germline lookup yields CDR1 SGDLS and CDR2 YYNGEE. This CDR3 spans 14 amino acids. The CDR3 DNA reads TGTGCCAGCAGCGTAGAGGACAGCGGGGCTACGCAGTATTTT. This translates into CASSVEDSGATQYF.

This clonotype turned up a few times. This rearrangement joins TRBV6-5 to TRBJ1-2, with TRBD1 matching 9 bases. The CDR3 length is 14 residues. Germline V gene lookup returns CDR1 MNHEY and CDR2 SVGAGI. V lost 2 bases to trimming and J lost 4 bases; unmatched junction nucleotides: 2. DNA of the CDR3: TGTGCCAGCAGTTACGGGACAGGGTCCTATGGCTACACCTTC. This translates into CASSYGTGSYGYTF.

The table lists this clonotype with many counts. The gene calls are TRBV14 and TRBJ1-6, with no clear D. Trimming left V 3 bases short and J 0 bases short, with 12 bases between. The CDR3 loop spans 17 amino acids. Per germline, CDR1 SGHDN and CDR2 FVKESK. The CDR3 is CASSQGPRSSYNSPLHF. CDR3 nucleotide sequence: TGTGCCAGCAGCCAGGGCCCGAGGAGCTCCTATAATTCACCCCTCCACTTT.

Concerning this clonotype itself: This may be a read error, as it is one base from a much larger clone. The V call is TRBV24-1, the J call TRBJ1-5; D gene ambiguous. V was clipped by 3 bases and J by 1 base, with 12 bases between them. CDR1 KGHDR and CDR2 SFDVKD come from the germline V gene. The CDR3 spans 16 residues. The chain's CDR3 is CATSDASWVSNQPQHF. CDR3 nucleotides: TGTGCCACCAGTGATGCCTCTTGGGTGAGCAATCAGCCCCAGCATTTT.

V and J are TRBV7-8 and TRBJ2-7; D unresolved. V gave up 1 base and J gave up 0 bases, with 10 bases separating them. CDR1 SGHVS and CDR2 FQNEAQ come from the germline V gene. CDR3 size: 15 residues. CDR3 bases: TGTGCCAGCAGCTTAGAAGTAGACTTCTCCTACGAGCAGTACTTC. Translated: CASSLEVDFSYEQYF.

This clonotype was detected ten times or more. The chain employs TRBV12-3 or TRBV12-4 and TRBJ1-6, with a tentative D call TRBD1 (5 bases). This CDR3 region has 16 residues. Trimming cost V 5 bases and J 3 bases, with 14 bases left between them. The DNA of the CDR3 is TGTGCCAGCAGTCTTACTCTGAGGGGCTATAATTCACCCCTCCACTTT. This translates into CASSLTLRGYNSPLHF.

This clonotype appeared a few times. This chain joins TRBV7-3 and TRBJ2-7; possible D gene TRBD2, 7 bases. The CDR3 spans 13 residues. Germline V gives CDR1 SGHTA, CDR2 FQGTGA. V dropped 6 bases and J dropped 8 bases, with 17 bases sitting between them. CDR3 bases: TGTGCCAGCAGAGGGGGGGGCTCCAACCAGCAGTACTTC. It is translated as CASRGGGSNQQYF.

This clonotype was counted at least ten times. This chain uses TRBV10-3 with TRBJ1-5; no clear D gene. There are 14 residues in the CDR3. Per the germline V gene, CDR1 is ENHRY and CDR2 is SYGVKD. V was pared by 2 bases and J by 3 bases, with 8 bases between. Here the CDR3 reads CAISEDDFNQPQHF. CDR3 coding DNA: TGTGCCATCAGTGAGGACGACTTCAATCAGCCCCAGCATTTT.

The sample holds a few counts of this clonotype. The rearrangement links TRBV12-5 to TRBJ2-1; D possibly corresponds to TRBD1 (5 bases). Trimming left V 1 base short and J 8 bases short, with 9 bases between. Per germline, CDR1 LGHNT and CDR2 FRNRAP. The CDR3 runs to 13 residues. The CDR3: CASGLGRVDEQFF. CDR3 bases: TGTGCTAGTGGTTTGGGCAGGGTCGATGAGCAGTTCTTC.

This clonotype has just one count. The chain is built from TRBV19 and TRBJ2-7, with TRBD2 matching over 10 bases. The CDR3 spans 13 residues. The ends lost 6 bases at V and 6 bases at J; junction bases unmatched: 5. CDR1 is LNHDA, CDR2 SQIVND, per germline (reference sequence). The CDR3, as DNA: TGTGCCAGTAGAAGCGGGGGGGCGCGCGAGCAGTACTTC. Its translation is CASRSGGAREQYF.

Regarding this clonotype: Possible read error: a much larger clone is one base away. This chain links TRBV20-1 with TRBJ2-7, with D possibly matching TRBD1 (6 bases). This CDR3 spans 15 amino acids. The germline V gene has CDR1 DFQATT and CDR2 SNEGSKA (reference sequence). V dropped 3 bases and J dropped 5 bases, with 20 bases sitting between them. The CDR3 here is CSARKGSTGTHEQYF. The CDR3 nucleotides are TGCAGTGCTAGGAAAGGTTCGACAGGTACCCACGAGCAGTACTTC.

This chain uses TRBV2 with TRBJ2-7; tentative D call: TRBD1 (5 bases). The length of the CDR3 is 12 residues. Germline V gene sequence: CDR1 SNHLY, CDR2 FYNNEI. Trimming stripped 8 bases from V and 3 bases from J, with 11 bases between. The CDR3 DNA reads as TGTGCCAGCGGGGCAAATCTCTACGAGCAGTACTTC. Encoded protein: CASGANLYEQYF.

This clonotype was picked up many times. The gene calls are TRBV15 and TRBJ1-2, with 8 nucleotides matching TRBD1. The length of the CDR3 is 15 residues. CDR1 and CDR2 (germline): LNHNV, YYDKDF (reference sequence). The trim removed 0 bases at V and 8 bases at J, leaving 8 bases unmatched. Here the CDR3 reads CATSRDFSGGEGYTF. Here the CDR3 DNA reads TGTGCCACCAGCAGAGATTTTTCAGGGGGCGAGGGCTACACCTTC.

V usage is TRBV25-1 and J usage is TRBJ1-1; D is perhaps TRBD1 (5 bases). CDR1 MGHDK and CDR2 SYGVNS come from the germline V gene. The CDR3 is 15 amino acids. V dropped 6 bases and J dropped 6 bases, with 20 bases sitting between them. As DNA, the CDR3 is TGTGCCAGCAGCCCCAGACACGGGGGGGGTGCTGAAGCTTTCTTT. It specifies CASSPRHGGGAEAFF.

This rearrangement joins TRBV2 to TRBJ2-3; the match to TRBD2 covers 7 bases. The CDR3 consists of 14 residues. Germline V lookup: CDR1 SNHLY, CDR2 FYNNEI. J gave up 5 bases and V 8 bases, and 10 bases lay outside the gene matches. CDR3 region: CASSPPPGGDTQYF. The CDR3 DNA is TGTGCCAGCTCACCACCGCCGGGGGGAGATACGCAGTATTTT.

This clonotype was counted ten times or more. CDR3 coding DNA: TGCAGTGCGACAGAATATAGTTATGGCTACACCTTC. This sequence encodes CSATEYSYGYTF. V is TRBV20-1 and J is TRBJ1-2; a weak D match, TRBD1 (5 bases). Trimming took off 6 bases at V and 5 bases at J, with 13 bases between the two ends. The CDR3 runs to 12 residues. Germline lookup yields CDR1 DFQATT and CDR2 SNEGSKA (reference sequence).

The chain links TRBV19 to TRBJ2-7; D is unclear. The CDR3 has 14 amino acids. Per the germline V gene, CDR1 is LNHDA and CDR2 is SQIVND (reference sequence). Between the trimmed V and J ends, which lost 3 bases and 0 bases, there was a span of 9 bases. Written as DNA, the CDR3 is TGTGCCAGTAGTATTCGCTCTCACTCCTACGAGCAGTACTTC. It is translated as CASSIRSHSYEQYF.

This clonotype was found many times. V and J are TRBV10-3 and TRBJ1-1; 8 nucleotides align to TRBD1. Germline CDR1 and CDR2: ENHRY and SYGVKD. Unmatched junction bases numbered 4, after V lost 10 bases and J lost 3 bases. The length of the CDR3 is 12 residues. The CDR3 loop reads CATTGADTEAFF. In DNA, the CDR3 is TGTGCCACGACAGGGGCGGACACTGAAGCTTTCTTT.

This clonotype appeared many times. This sequence joins TRBV10-1 and TRBJ1-5; D is unresolved. V lost 5 bases and J 9 bases, leaving 14 bases between the germline ends. The CDR3 extends over 13 amino acids. CDR1 is WNHNN and CDR2 is SYGVQD in the germline V gene (reference sequence). CDR3 coding DNA: TGCGCCAGCAGTCCGGGCCCGAGGTCGCCCCAGCATTTT. It codes for CASSPGPRSPQHF.

The chain uses TRBV29-1 and TRBJ2-3; no definite D call. V was pared by 3 bases and J by 0 bases, with 10 bases between. The CDR3 sequence is 14 residues long. The germline V gene encodes CDR1 SQVTM and CDR2 ANQGSEA. The CDR3 DNA reads TGCAGCGTTGACGGCGACCCTAGCACAGATACGCAGTATTTT. This gives the protein CSVDGDPSTDTQYF.

This rearrangement joins TRBV19 to TRBJ1-3; 10 bases match TRBD1. The CDR3 runs 18 residues. Germline-derived CDR1 and CDR2 are LNHDA and SQIVND (reference sequence). V gave up 9 bases and J gave up 2 bases; unmatched junction bases: 16. CDR3: CASSPLVGQGTPGNTIYF. The CDR3 nucleotides are TGTGCCAGCTCACCACTTGTGGGACAGGGGACCCCTGGAAACACCATATATTTT.

This clonotype was observed at least ten times. V is TRBV25-1 and J is TRBJ1-2; TRBD1 aligns across 9 bases. Germline V gives CDR1 MGHDK, CDR2 SYGVNS. CDR3 length: 13 residues. Trimming removed 4 bases from V and 7 bases from J; junction bases left unmatched: 4. Here the CDR3 reads CASSVQGASGYTF. CDR3 sequence (DNA): TGTGCCAGCAGTGTACAGGGGGCGAGTGGCTACACCTTC.

The rearrangement uses TRBV4-3 and TRBJ2-1; TRBD2 matches at 7 bases. Germline V gives CDR1 LGHNA, CDR2 YSLEER. This CDR3 spans 15 amino acids. V gave up 0 bases and J gave up 3 bases; unmatched junction bases: 2. In DNA, the CDR3 is TGCGCCAGCAGCCAAGAAACGGGAGGCTACAATGAGCAGTTCTTC. This encodes CASSQETGGYNEQFF.